These 30 T cell receptor beta chains came from one sample sequenced in a study of cytomegalovirus exposure and HLA in healthy donors. Researchers ran the PCR with 60 Vbeta and 13 Jbeta primers. Clones were sequenced by immunoSEQ multiplex PCR, and TCRdb holds only the in-frame ones, with some missing. The table has some 130,000 clones, around 79% seen once. Sequenced input: PBMCs. The source is a middle-aged woman in good health and CMV-seronegative.

The CDR3 bases are TGTGCCAGCAGTTTTGGGGGGGTCAATCGCTCACCCCTCCACTTT. It translates to CASSFGGVNRSPLHF. The chain has TRBV27 and TRBJ1-6, with D perhaps matching TRBD1 (5 bases). The CDR3 is 15 amino acids. Looked up from germline, CDR1 is MNHEY and CDR2 is SMNVEV (reference sequence). V lost 3 bases, J lost 10 bases, and 16 bases lay in between.

The CDR3 loop is CSVTQSANTGELFF. CDR3 in DNA: TGCAGCGTTACCCAGAGCGCGAACACCGGGGAGCTGTTTTTT. J is TRBJ2-2 and V is TRBV29-1; D is uncertain. Germline loops: CDR1 SQVTM, CDR2 ANQGSEA. CDR3 length: 14 residues. V lost 5 bases and J lost 0, with 10 bases in between.

This clone was detected a few times. This chain connects TRBV6-5 to TRBJ2-7; 11 bases are shared with TRBD2. Looked up from germline, CDR1 is MNHEY and CDR2 is SVGAGI. This CDR3 spans 16 amino acids. Trimming cost V 2 bases and J 1 base; bases outside gene matches: 4. The CDR3 region is CASSYLTSGVSYEQYF. The CDR3, as DNA: TGTGCCAGCAGTTACCTGACTAGCGGGGTTTCCTACGAGCAGTACTTC.

This clone was seen repeatedly, ten times or more. The J gene is TRBJ1-5, the V gene TRBV4-2; D remains unclear. The CDR3 loop spans 15 amino acids. The germline CDR1 and CDR2 sequences are LGHNA and YNFKEQ. V was shortened by 5 bases and J by 2 bases, with 13 bases between the two germline ends. CDR3 in DNA: TGTGCCAGCAGCGGAAGTAGTCAGGGCAATCAGCCCCAGCATTTT. Translation: CASSGSSQGNQPQHF.

The V gene is TRBV5-1, the J gene TRBJ1-2; D unresolved. The ends were cut back, 0 bases at V and 6 bases at J, with 15 bases in the middle. The V gene's germline CDR1 is SGHRS and CDR2 YFSETQ. There are 15 residues in the CDR3. The CDR3 nucleotides are TGCGCCAGCAGCTTGGTGAGGGCGGCAGAGGATGGCTACACCTTC. It yields the protein CASSLVRAAEDGYTF.

The V and J genes are TRBV13 and TRBJ1-2, with 8 bases identical to TRBD1. The length of the CDR3 is 16 residues. From germline, CDR1 is PRHDT and CDR2 FYEKMQ (reference sequence). V trimming: 3 bases; J trimming: 4 bases; junction bases outside the gene matches: 10. CDR3 nucleotides: TGTGCCAGCAGCTTTATGCAGGGGGCGCCTAGCTATGGCTACACCTTC. This encodes CASSFMQGAPSYGYTF. Based on the CDR3 plus reference TRBV13 and TRBJ1-2, the full variable domain is AAGVIQSPRHLIKEKRETATLKCYPIPRHDTVYWYQQGPGQDPQFLISFYEKMQSDKGSIPDRFSAQQFSDYHSELNMSSLELGDSALYFCASSFMQGAPSYGYTFGSGTRLTVV.

This clone was observed a handful of times. The chain uses TRBV6-1 and TRBJ2-7; 8 bases are a match to TRBD1. CDR1 is MNHNS, CDR2 SASEGT, per germline. Trimming cost V 7 bases and J 3 bases; bases outside gene matches: 8. CDR3 length: 14 amino acids. CDR3 coding DNA: TGTGCCAGCAAATCTGGACAGGGAATCTACGAGCAGTACTTC. Translated: CASKSGQGIYEQYF.

The genes are TRBV18 and TRBJ1-2; D is unresolved. Trimming took off 6 bases at V and 5 bases at J, with 22 bases between the two ends. The CDR3 covers 16 residues. Germline V CDR1 and CDR2: KGHSH, LQKENI. CDR3 in amino acids: CASSPGRAPLDYGYTF. The DNA for the CDR3 is TGTGCCAGCTCGCCGGGGAGGGCCCCGTTGGATTATGGCTACACCTTC.

The rearrangement uses TRBV4-1 and TRBJ2-7; unclear D gene. Germline CDR1 MGHRA, CDR2 YSYEKL. V was cut by 0 bases and J by 6 bases, with 12 bases left in between. The CDR3 is made up of 14 amino acids. The CDR3 DNA follows: TGCGCCAGCAGCCAAGAGGCCAGGCTGGGCGAGCAGTACTTC. Translated: CASSQEARLGEQYF.

The count of this clone is one. The CDR3 reads CASSPVTSGGVRTYNEQFF. The CDR3 DNA is TGCGCCAGCAGCCCCGTGACTAGCGGGGGAGTCCGTACCTACAATGAGCAGTTCTTC. The chain joins TRBV5-1 to TRBJ2-1; the match to TRBD2 covers 12 bases. CDR3 length: 19 residues. Trimming removed 4 bases from V and 2 bases from J; junction bases left unmatched: 13. Germline V gene lookup returns CDR1 SGHRS and CDR2 YFSETQ.

The chain couples TRBV13 to TRBJ1-5; tentative D call: TRBD1 (6 bases). The CDR3 sequence is 14 residues long. Per the germline V gene, CDR1 is PRHDT and CDR2 is FYEKMQ (reference sequence). V gave up 5 bases and J gave up 4 bases, with 12 bases separating them. DNA of the CDR3: TGTGCCAGCAGCCTGGGGACAACAAATCAGCCCCAGCATTTT. Its protein is CASSLGTTNQPQHF. The entire variable domain, with the rest obtained from reference TRBV13 and TRBJ1-5, is as follows: AAGVIQSPRHLIKEKRETATLKCYPIPRHDTVYWYQQGPGQDPQFLISFYEKMQSDKGSIPDRFSAQQFSDYHSELNMSSLELGDSALYFCASSLGTTNQPQHFGDGTRLSIL.

V usage is TRBV5-1 and J usage is TRBJ1-2; 10 bases line up with TRBD1. Per germline, CDR1 SGHRS and CDR2 YFSETQ. The CDR3 is 19 amino acids. V trimming: 4 bases; J trimming: 2 bases; junction bases outside the gene matches: 17. The CDR3 sequence is CASSRSFPGQGLANYGYTF. CDR3 sequence (DNA): TGCGCCAGCAGCCGTTCTTTCCCGGGACAGGGGCTAGCGAACTATGGCTACACCTTC.

The CDR3 loop reads CASSGLTRNYGYTF. In nucleotides, the CDR3 is TGTGCCAGCAGTGGATTAACAAGAAACTATGGCTACACCTTC. The chain uses TRBV6-1 and TRBJ1-2; D gene ambiguous. The length of the CDR3 is 14 residues. Per the germline V gene, CDR1 is MNHNS and CDR2 is SASEGT. V lost 4 bases and J lost 2, with 11 bases in between.

This chain joins TRBV5-1 and TRBJ1-2; possibly TRBD1 for D (6 bases). The CDR3 consists of 12 residues. V lost 4 bases, J lost 4 bases, and 8 bases lay in between. Germline-derived CDR1 and CDR2 are SGHRS and YFSETQ. The CDR3, as DNA: TGCGCCAGCAGCATGGACAGCTATGGCTACACCTTC. As protein: CASSMDSYGYTF.

The chain uses TRBV6-1 and TRBJ2-5; 7 bases map to TRBD1. Germline V gene data show CDR1 as MNHNS and CDR2 as SASEGT. The CDR3 totals 13 residues. V was pared by 5 bases and J by 3 bases, with 3 bases of the junction left unmatched. The CDR3 reads CASSTGAEETQYF. As DNA, the CDR3 is TGTGCCAGCAGTACAGGGGCCGAAGAGACCCAGTACTTC.

This clone was found once. The V call is TRBV5-1, the J call TRBJ1-2; D is ambiguous. Trimming pared 0 bases from V and 8 bases from J, leaving 5 bases between. Germline V gene lookup returns CDR1 SGHRS and CDR2 YFSETQ. This CDR3 spans 11 amino acids. This chain's CDR3 is CASSLGLGYTF. The CDR3 DNA is TGCGCCAGCAGCTTGGGACTAGGCTACACCTTC.

This clone was counted once. This chain joins TRBV6-6 and TRBJ1-5; D not resolved. V lost 7 bases, J lost 6 bases, and 16 bases lay in between. From germline, CDR1 is MNHNY and CDR2 SVGAGI (reference sequence). The CDR3 is 14 amino acids. CDR3: CASTGEGISQPQHF. The CDR3 DNA reads as TGTGCCAGCACCGGAGAAGGTATAAGTCAGCCCCAGCATTTT.

V usage is TRBV15 and J usage is TRBJ1-1, with D possibly being TRBD1 (6 bases). Trimming cost V 1 base and J 0 bases, with 12 bases left between them. The CDR3 has 16 amino acids. Germline V gives CDR1 LNHNV, CDR2 YYDKDF (reference sequence). The CDR3 sequence is CATSRAAGAMNTEAFF. CDR3 bases: TGTGCCACCAGCAGAGCGGCAGGGGCGATGAACACTGAAGCTTTCTTT.

This rearrangement joins TRBV5-1 to TRBJ1-1, with TRBD1 as a possible D gene (6 bases). From germline, CDR1 is SGHRS and CDR2 YFSETQ. V lost 3 bases, J lost 4 bases, and 13 bases lay in between. This CDR3 has 14 amino acids. The CDR3 loop is CASSSDWGLTEAFF. In nucleotides, the CDR3 is TGCGCCAGCAGCTCCGATTGGGGGCTCACTGAAGCTTTCTTT.

The chain joins TRBV18 to TRBJ2-7, with 7 bases that match TRBD1. The CDR3 spans 15 residues. Germline CDR1 reads KGHSH; CDR2 reads LQKENI. Germline trimming cut 2 bases from V and 2 bases from J; bases unmatched to any gene: 6. The CDR3 DNA reads as TGTGCCAGCTCACCAGAGGGGGCTTATCCCTACGAGCAGTACTTC. Translated: CASSPEGAYPYEQYF.

The table lists this clone with a few counts. This chain links TRBV6-6 with TRBJ1-1; 8 bases are a match to TRBD1. This CDR3 has 16 residues. CDR1 is MNHNY and CDR2 is SVGAGI in the germline V gene (reference sequence). Trimming at V came to 2 bases and at J to 5 bases, leaving 10 bases not matched to a gene. The CDR3 loop is CASSYPDRGGITEAFF. CDR3 nucleotide sequence: TGTGCCAGCAGTTACCCAGACAGGGGCGGTATAACTGAAGCTTTCTTT.

The chain recombines TRBV4-1 with TRBJ1-2; D gene ambiguous. The CDR3 is 18 residues long. Germline V gene sequence: CDR1 MGHRA, CDR2 YSYEKL. V was pared by 1 base and J by 0 bases, with 18 bases between. The CDR3 coding sequence is TGCGCCAGCAGCCAAGTTCGCTTTTTAGACAAAGCTAACTATGGCTACACCTTC. It translates to CASSQVRFLDKANYGYTF.

This clone has a handful of counts. This sequence joins TRBV7-9 and TRBJ1-2; the match to TRBD1 covers 7 bases. The germline V gene encodes CDR1 SEHNR and CDR2 FQNEAQ (reference sequence). This CDR3 has 15 amino acids. Trimming at V came to 5 bases and at J to 4 bases, leaving 10 bases not matched to a gene. CDR3: CASSNTGVFSYGYTF. The CDR3 coding sequence is TGTGCCAGCAGCAACACAGGGGTTTTTAGCTATGGCTACACCTTC.

In nucleotides, the CDR3 is TGCGCCAGCAGTGGCGGGACTAGCAACGTCAATGAGCAGTTCTTC. As protein: CASSGGTSNVNEQFF. This sequence joins TRBV10-1 and TRBJ2-1; 9 nucleotides line up with TRBD2. Unmatched junction bases numbered 7, after V lost 4 bases and J lost 6 bases. This CDR3 has 15 amino acids. Germline V gives CDR1 WNHNN, CDR2 SYGVQD (reference sequence).

The chain uses TRBV6-1 and TRBJ2-3, with D maybe TRBD2 (5 bases). CDR1 and CDR2 (germline): MNHNS, SASEGT. Trimming left V 7 bases short and J 1 base short, with 15 bases between. The CDR3 covers 15 residues. CDR3 in amino acids: CASKGGGSGTDTQYF. The CDR3 region has the DNA TGTGCCAGCAAAGGAGGCGGGTCCGGCACAGATACGCAGTATTTT.

The chain combines TRBV6-6 with TRBJ2-7; D gene unclear. V was clipped by 0 bases and J by 7 bases, with 4 bases between them. Germline V gene lookup returns CDR1 MNHNY and CDR2 SVGAGI (reference sequence). This CDR3 spans 11 amino acids. In DNA, the CDR3 is TGTGCCAGCAGTTACTCCGGGGAGCAGTACTTC. Translating it yields CASSYSGEQYF.

The chain recombines TRBV12-5 with TRBJ2-2; 14 bases fit TRBD2. In germline, CDR1 is LGHNT, CDR2 FRNRAP. There are 19 residues in the CDR3. V shed 2 bases and J 2 bases; nucleotides not matched to a gene: 7. In DNA, the CDR3 is TGTGCTAGTGGTTTGATTCGGACTAGCGGGGGGCCCAACACCGGGGAGCTGTTTTTT. Protein: CASGLIRTSGGPNTGELFF.

This clone was seen a few times. The chain recombines TRBV6-1 with TRBJ1-2; no clear D. Trimming removed 7 bases from V and 4 bases from J, with 19 bases in between. Germline CDR1 reads MNHNS; CDR2 reads SASEGT. The CDR3 is 15 residues long. CDR3 sequence: CASTLGATQPYGYTF. In DNA form, the CDR3 reads TGTGCCAGCACCCTCGGCGCGACACAACCCTATGGCTACACCTTC.

The V call is TRBV28, the J call TRBJ2-7; 8 nucleotides agree with TRBD1. The CDR3 is 14 amino acids. Unmatched junction bases numbered 6, after V lost 3 bases and J lost 5 bases. Germline V lookup: CDR1 MDHEN, CDR2 SYDVKM. CDR3 nucleotides: TGTGCCAGCAGTTTTTCGAGGACAGGGAACGAGCAGTACTTC. Its translation is CASSFSRTGNEQYF.

This clone was observed a few times. This chain joins TRBV12-5 and TRBJ1-1; D not certain. Germline CDR1 reads LGHNT; CDR2 reads FRNRAP. This CDR3 is 15 amino acids long. The V gene lost 1 base and the J gene lost 1 base, with 10 bases spanning the gap. CDR3 region: CASGLEARGNTEAFF. CDR3 coding DNA: TGTGCTAGTGGTTTGGAGGCCCGGGGGAACACTGAAGCTTTCTTT.